The 2 T cell receptor beta chains below all came from one sample that was sequenced in a study of blood T cell repertoires in COVID-19. Repertoires were generated with immunoSEQ multiplex PCR, while TCRdb's copy carries only in-frame clones and drops some. The sample contains around 130,000 clones, about 86% of which appear only once. The sequencing sample was made of PBMCs or T cells enriched from blood (not recorded which). The source of these receptors is a man in his forties or fifties with acute COVID-19.

This rearrangement joins TRBV29-1 to TRBJ1-5, with 9 bases fitting TRBD1. V lost 7 bases, J lost 5 bases, and 6 bases stayed unmatched. Germline loops: CDR1 SQVTM, CDR2 ANQGSEA. This CDR3 is built from 13 residues. The CDR3 DNA reads as TGCAGCGCCGGGACAGGGCTAGATCAGCCCCAGCATTTT. This codes for CSAGTGLDQPQHF. Full variable domain (missing parts from reference TRBV29-1 and TRBJ1-5): SAVISQKPSRDICQRGTSLTIQCQVDSQVTMMFWYRQQPGQSLTLIATANQGSEATYESGFVIDKFPISRPNLTFSTLTVSNMSPEDSSIYLCSAGTGLDQPQHFGDGTRLSIL.

The CDR3 DNA reads TGTGCCAGCTCACCGGGAGAAGAGGGTGGCTACACCTTC. It translates to CASSPGEEGGYTF. The chain links TRBV18 to TRBJ1-2; D is unresolved. The CDR3 consists of 13 residues. Germline lookup yields CDR1 KGHSH and CDR2 LQKENI. With 3 bases removed from V and 7 bases from J, the gap between germline ends came to 12 bases.